This TCR beta chain was captured in a study of monozygotic twins with inflammatory bowel disease. Concerning this clonotype itself: The antigen is not known.

The CDR3 runs to 17 residues. The germline gives CDR1 LNHDA, CDR2 SQIVND (reference sequence). Study results and limitations: For IBD patients, clonotypes shared with others were fewer than for healthy twins, especially with disease activity. Concordant and discordant twins showed no difference in repertoire similarity, possibly from limited power.

TCRdb reprocessed the 5' RACE reads, with one entry per CDR3 protein and no DNA. Here the sample table reports about 210,000 distinct CDR3 sequences. The chain employs TRBV19 and TRBJ2-1; no DNA is available, so the TRBD2 call from TCRdb remains unchecked. The sequenced material came from blood. The TCR was taken from a human donor with ulcerative colitis or Crohn's disease, or a healthy co-twin of an affected twin (not recorded which). CDR3 sequence reads: CASSPGLLKGTYNEQFF.